Following are 26 T cell receptor beta chains from one sample sequenced in a study of cytomegalovirus exposure and HLA in healthy donors. Vbeta (60) and Jbeta (13) primers were used in the PCR. Sequencing used immunoSEQ multiplex PCR; TCRdb keeps in-frame clones, though not all of them. The sample lists about 220,000 clones, over 70% occurring once. Sequencing was done on a sample of PBMCs. The receptor source for this set is a boy aged 2-15 years in good health and CMV-seronegative.

The chain is built from TRBV11-2 and TRBJ1-2; D not resolved. Between the trimmed V and J ends, which lost 4 bases and 4 bases, there was a span of 7 bases. The CDR3 is 12 residues long. Germline values: CDR1 SGHAT, CDR2 FQNNGV. The CDR3 DNA follows: TGTGCCAGCAGCTCGACATCCTATGGCTACACCTTC. It codes for CASSSTSYGYTF.

The genes are TRBV5-1 and TRBJ2-1, with 9 bases matching TRBD1. The CDR3 has 15 residues. The germline V gene has CDR1 SGHRS and CDR2 YFSETQ. J lost 3 bases, V lost 4 bases, and 5 bases had no gene match. The CDR3, as DNA: TGCGCCAGCAGCGGGGGGACAGGGAACTACAATGAGCAGTTCTTC. Translation: CASSGGTGNYNEQFF.

This clone was counted only a few times. The chain is built from TRBV30 and TRBJ1-4; D call uncertain. The ends were cut back, 3 bases at V and 4 bases at J, with 6 bases in the middle. Per germline, CDR1 GTSNPN and CDR2 SVGIG (reference sequence). There are 12 residues in the CDR3. In nucleotides, the CDR3 is TGTGCCTGGAGAATCAGTAATGAAAAACTGTTTTTT. It specifies CAWRISNEKLFF.

This chain joins TRBV7-9 and TRBJ2-3; the D gene is possibly TRBD2 (6 bases). This CDR3 is 11 amino acids long. Germline-derived CDR1 and CDR2 are SEHNR and FQNEAQ (reference sequence). V dropped 8 bases and J dropped 11 bases, with 14 bases sitting between them. CDR3 coding DNA: TGTGCCAGCGCCACGGCCGGGGGGCAGTATTTT. This encodes CASATAGGQYF. Using reference TRBV7-9 and TRBJ2-3 for the parts outside the CDR3, the full variable domain is DTGVSQNPRHKITKRGQNVTFRCDPISEHNRLYWYRQTLGQGPEFLTYFQNEAQLEKSRLLSDRFSAERPKGSFSTLEIQRTEQGDSAMYLCASATAGGQYFGPGTRLTVL.

CDR3 sequence reads: CASIYRGSTDTQYF. For the CDR3, the DNA is TGTGCCAGCATCTACAGGGGTAGCACAGATACGCAGTATTTT. The gene calls are TRBV6-1 and TRBJ2-3, with 7 bases identical to TRBD1. Germline CDR1 and CDR2: MNHNS and SASEGT. This CDR3 is built from 14 residues. J lost 0 bases, V lost 7 bases, and 4 bases had no gene match.

The rearrangement joins TRBV6-5 to TRBJ2-5; D is possibly TRBD1 (6 bases). Trimming took off 4 bases at V and 5 bases at J, with 11 bases between the two ends. This CDR3 is built from 13 residues. From germline, CDR1 is MNHEY and CDR2 SVGAGI. The CDR3 coding sequence is TGTGCCAGCAGTTTTGGGCAGGGGGAGACCCAGTACTTC. Translated, it gives CASSFGQGETQYF.

This clone was observed once. The genes are TRBV19 and TRBJ2-7; 7 bases agree with TRBD1. Losses at the gene ends were 4 bases for V and 0 bases for J; bases not matched to a gene: 6. Germline values: CDR1 LNHDA, CDR2 SQIVND (reference sequence). The CDR3 is made up of 15 amino acids. CDR3: CASSTGQVPSYEQYF. The CDR3 DNA reads TGTGCCAGTAGTACCGGACAGGTACCCTCCTACGAGCAGTACTTC.

The gene calls are TRBV19 and TRBJ1-5; the D gene is possibly TRBD1 (6 bases). Germline CDR1 is LNHDA and CDR2 is SQIVND (reference sequence). With 5 bases removed from V and 5 bases from J, the gap between germline ends came to 10 bases. The CDR3 consists of 13 residues. The CDR3 DNA follows: TGTGCCAGTAGTGGGGGGGCCGATCAGCCCCAGCATTTT. This gives the protein CASSGGADQPQHF.

V and J are TRBV10-1 and TRBJ1-3, with D perhaps TRBD1 (6 bases). CDR1 WNHNN and CDR2 SYGVQD come from the germline V gene (reference sequence). The CDR3 is 17 residues long. V shed 4 bases and J shed 0 bases, with 16 bases lying between them. This CDR3 is CASSGGGARYSGNTIYF. The CDR3, as DNA: TGCGCCAGCAGTGGAGGGGGGGCCCGGTACTCTGGAAACACCATATATTTT.

This clone was detected once. The junction departs from germline at one end; a sequencing error may be responsible. The CDR3 DNA sequence: TGTGCCAGCAGCTTGGGGACAGGGAGGATAAACGTTCAGTACTTC. Translated: CASSLGTGRINVQYF. The chain is built from TRBV5-6 and TRBJ2-4, with TRBD1 identical over 8 bases. The CDR3 is 15 amino acids. CDR1 is SGHDT, CDR2 YYEEEE, per germline.

On this clone itself: A read error may account for a junction end that differs from germline. This chain joins TRBV7-7 and TRBJ2-3; a weak D match, TRBD1 (6 bases). The CDR3 has 15 amino acids. CDR1 SSHAT and CDR2 FNYEAQ come from the germline V gene (reference sequence). CDR3 in DNA: TGTGCTAGCAGCTTAGGCGGCAGGGGTGCAGATACGCAGTATTTT. This encodes CASSLGGRGADTQYF.

This chain joins TRBV7-8 and TRBJ2-7; D not resolved. CDR1 is SGHVS and CDR2 is FQNEAQ in the germline V gene. The CDR3 totals 13 residues. V was shortened by 3 bases and J by 6 bases, with 12 bases between the two germline ends. The CDR3 sequence is CASSLPSGFEQYF. The CDR3 DNA is TGTGCCAGCAGCTTGCCGTCCGGGTTCGAGCAGTACTTC.

This clone was counted once. The chain's CDR3 is CASGQGINQPQHF. CDR3 coding DNA: TGTGCCAGTGGACAGGGGATCAATCAGCCCCAGCATTTT. The V and J genes are TRBV19 and TRBJ1-5; the match to TRBD1 covers 9 bases. Germline assignment: CDR1 LNHDA and CDR2 SQIVND (reference sequence). The CDR3 is made up of 13 amino acids. With 8 bases clipped from V and 3 bases from J, the junction kept 2 bases outside the gene matches.

This rearrangement joins TRBV6-1 to TRBJ1-6, with a weak D call TRBD1 (5 bases). Germline V lookup: CDR1 MNHNS, CDR2 SASEGT. Deletions cut 0 bases from V and 6 bases from J, with 12 bases between. This CDR3 contains 16 residues. CDR3 DNA sequence: TGTGCCAGCAGTGAAGCGAAGGGGAGGATTAATTCACCCCTCCACTTT. Encoded protein: CASSEAKGRINSPLHF.

The chain combines TRBV12-2 with TRBJ2-3; no DNA check was done on the table's D call, TRBD2. TRBV12-2 is described as a pseudogene. The CDR3 has 20 residues. The CDR3 protein is CASRLASTPPSGSSTDTQYF. CDR3 DNA: TGTGCAAGTCGCTTAGCCTCGACCCCCCCTAGCGGGAGTAGCACAGATACGCAGTATTTT.

The chain carries TRBV11-2 and TRBJ1-6; 7 bases fit TRBD1. J was trimmed by 5 bases and V by 6 bases; bases with no gene match: 7. CDR1 is SGHAT, CDR2 FQNNGV, per germline. The CDR3 totals 15 residues. This CDR3 is CASSPGQTNNSPLHF. CDR3 DNA: TGTGCCAGCAGTCCGGGACAGACGAATAATTCACCCCTCCACTTT.

This chain uses TRBV18 with TRBJ2-7; possible D gene TRBD2, 6 bases. CDR1 KGHSH and CDR2 LQKENI come from the germline V gene. The V gene lost 3 bases and the J gene lost 0 bases, with 6 bases spanning the gap. There are 13 residues in the CDR3. DNA of the CDR3: TGTGCCAGCTCACCGGGGGGCTCCTACGAGCAGTACTTC. Protein product: CASSPGGSYEQYF.

This clone was seen just once. The V gene is TRBV5-1, the J gene TRBJ1-5; tentative D call: TRBD1 (5 bases). The V end was cut by 4 bases, the J end by 6 bases, with 20 bases between. Per the germline V gene, CDR1 is SGHRS and CDR2 is YFSETQ. The CDR3 is made up of 16 amino acids. The CDR3 reads CASSPGTVVGGQPQHF. In DNA, the CDR3 is TGCGCCAGCAGCCCAGGGACGGTCGTGGGGGGTCAGCCCCAGCATTTT.

V gene TRBV5-4 combines with J gene TRBJ2-3; perhaps TRBD1 as D (5 bases). The CDR3 runs 17 residues. From germline, CDR1 is SGHNT and CDR2 YYREEE (reference sequence). V was trimmed by 4 bases and J by 3 bases, leaving 21 bases between them. CDR3 region: CASSPKPGRQGTDTQYF. In nucleotides, the CDR3 is TGTGCCAGCAGCCCGAAGCCCGGCCGGCAGGGAACAGATACGCAGTATTTT.

The gene calls are TRBV6-6 and TRBJ2-2; TRBD2 matches 9 bases. CDR3 length: 16 residues. Germline V CDR1 and CDR2: MNHNY, SVGAGI (reference sequence). The J segment lost 4 bases and the V segment lost 2 bases, leaving 5 bases of the junction unmatched. The CDR3 spells CASSYGGGGGTGELFF. The CDR3 DNA reads TGTGCCAGCAGTTACGGAGGCGGGGGGGGCACCGGGGAGCTGTTTTTT.

The chain links TRBV5-4 to TRBJ2-7; 8 bases are shared with TRBD2. Germline loops: CDR1 SGHNT, CDR2 YYREEE (reference sequence). CDR3 size: 14 residues. With V trimmed by 4 bases and J by 4 bases, 7 bases remained unmatched. CDR3 region: CASSTSGGRYEQYF. The CDR3 DNA follows: TGTGCCAGCAGCACTAGCGGAGGCCGATACGAGCAGTACTTC.

V and J are TRBV5-5 and TRBJ2-7, with D possibly matching TRBD1 (5 bases). Trimming left V 7 bases short and J 6 bases short, with 11 bases between. The CDR3 length is 11 residues. The germline CDR1 and CDR2 sequences are SGHKS and YYEKEE (reference sequence). DNA of the CDR3: TGTGCCAGCGATAGGGGCTCCGAGCAGTACTTC. Translated, it gives CASDRGSEQYF.

The CDR3 nucleotides are TGTGCCAGTAGTATAGGGACTAGGAGCAATCAGCCCCAGCATTTT. Translation: CASSIGTRSNQPQHF. The V call is TRBV19, the J call TRBJ1-5, with unresolved D. Trimming stripped 1 base from V and 1 base from J, with 8 bases between. CDR1 LNHDA and CDR2 SQIVND come from the germline V gene (reference sequence). The length of the CDR3 is 15 residues.

The chain is built from TRBV7-8 and TRBJ1-2; TRBD1 matches 8 bases. With V trimmed by 5 bases and J by 8 bases, 13 bases remained unmatched. The CDR3 runs 15 residues. Germline V gene data show CDR1 as SGHVS and CDR2 as FQNEAQ. The CDR3 nucleotides read TGTGCCAGCAGCCCCTCGACAGGGGTGAAAGAAGGCTACACCTTC. Protein: CASSPSTGVKEGYTF.

This clone was counted between two and nine times. The CDR3 is CASSESQDQPQHF. CDR3 in DNA: TGTGCCAGCAGTGAATCCCAGGATCAGCCCCAGCATTTT. The J gene is TRBJ1-5, the V gene TRBV6-1; D not certain. Looked up from germline, CDR1 is MNHNS and CDR2 is SASEGT. There are 13 residues in the CDR3. Deletions cut 2 bases from V and 5 bases from J, with 7 bases between.

The chain links TRBV27 to TRBJ2-7, with 7 bases aligning to TRBD1. The CDR3 covers 15 residues. With 6 bases clipped from V and 2 bases from J, the junction kept 10 bases outside the gene matches. From germline, CDR1 is MNHEY and CDR2 SMNVEV (reference sequence). DNA of the CDR3: TGTGCCAGCAGCATCACAGGGGCCCCACCCTACGAGCAGTACTTC. This encodes CASSITGAPPYEQYF.